This T cell receptor beta chain was obtained from a study of shared clonotypes between healthy human individuals. As defined, naive CD8 cells were CD45RO-negative and positively selected for CCR7, with terminally differentiated effector memory CD45RA+ cells excluded. Assay used: immunoSEQ multiplex PCR; TCRdb lists only in-frame clones, some missing. This sample has approximately 1.9 million clones, with 93% found just once. Germline CDR1 LNHNV, CDR2 YYDKDF (reference sequence). V was shortened by 0 bases and J by 2 bases, with 11 bases between the two germline ends. The CDR3 is made up of 15 amino acids.

The sample taken for sequencing was naive CD8+ T cells from PBMCs. This receptor was taken from a man aged 18 to 30 in good health. Some clones in this sample may be carry-over from other donors' samples. The V call is TRBV15, the J call TRBJ2-7; D is possibly TRBD1 (6 bases). CDR3 DNA sequence: TGTGCCACCAGCAGAGATCGGGCAGGGGCCTACGAGCAGTACTTC. Translated: CATSRDRAGAYEQYF.